This entry lists 18 T cell receptor beta chains sequenced from one sample in a study of cytomegalovirus exposure and HLA in healthy donors. 60 Vbeta and 13 Jbeta primers were used in PCR. Data came from immunoSEQ multiplex PCR; TCRdb stores just in-frame clones and leaves some out. The sample holds roughly 80,000 clones, under 70% seen once. The sample comprised PBMCs. These receptors came from a woman in her forties or fifties in good health and CMV-seropositive.

This sequence joins TRBV7-2 and TRBJ2-2; no reliable D call. The CDR3 runs 14 residues. Germline assignment: CDR1 SGHTA and CDR2 FQGNSA. V shed 0 bases and J shed 7 bases, with 9 bases lying between them. CDR3 nucleotide sequence: TGTGCCAGCAGCTTAGCGCTTAGGAGCGGGGAGCTGTTTTTT. Translating gives CASSLALRSGELFF. Filled out from reference TRBV7-2 and TRBJ2-2, the complete variable domain reads GAGVSQSPSNKVTEKGKDVELRCDPISGHTALYWYRQSLGQGLEFLIYFQGNSAPDKSGLPSDRFSAERTGGSVSTLTIQRTQQEDSAVYLCASSLALRSGELFFGEGSRLTVL.

This clone was seen just once. The V gene is TRBV19, the J gene TRBJ2-3; no definite D call. The CDR3 spans 13 residues. CDR1 LNHDA and CDR2 SQIVND come from the germline V gene (reference sequence). V was shortened by 9 bases and J by 0 bases, with 10 bases between the two germline ends. This CDR3 reads CASRNLSTDTQYF. CDR3 coding DNA: TGTGCCAGCAGGAACCTAAGCACAGATACGCAGTATTTT.

This clone has only one observation. The chain recombines TRBV7-3 with TRBJ2-1; no definite D call. CDR3 length: 16 amino acids. V was clipped by 1 base and J by 6 bases, with 16 bases between them. The germline CDR1 and CDR2 sequences are SGHTA and FQGTGA. DNA of the CDR3: TGTGCCAGCAGCTTAAGTGGTCTGTACTCGTTCAATGAGCAGTTCTTC. Amino acids: CASSLSGLYSFNEQFF.

This clone appeared a few times. The chain employs TRBV2 and TRBJ1-2; D is undetermined. Trimming took off 2 bases at V and 6 bases at J, with 7 bases between the two ends. The CDR3 is made up of 12 amino acids. Germline assignment: CDR1 SNHLY and CDR2 FYNNEI. The CDR3 protein is CASSENGDGYTF. DNA for the CDR3: TGTGCCAGCAGTGAAAACGGGGATGGCTACACCTTC.

Turning to this clone: At one of its ends the junction is not consistent with the germline gene, which may arise from a read error. At the DNA level, this CDR3 is encoded by other sequences in the same sample as well. V is TRBV7-9 and J is TRBJ1-1; 7 bases are shared with TRBD1. Germline V gene lookup returns CDR1 SEHNR and CDR2 FQNEAQ (reference sequence). This CDR3 is built from 14 residues. Here the CDR3 DNA reads TGTGCCAGCAGCCCCGGGACAGTCCTACGGGAAGCTTTCTTC. It yields the protein CASSPGTVLREAFF.

The V gene is TRBV5-1, the J gene TRBJ1-2; 8 nucleotides agree with TRBD1. After removal of 4 bases from V and 8 bases from J, the junction contained 7 bases not matched to a gene. Germline V gene lookup returns CDR1 SGHRS and CDR2 YFSETQ. There are 13 residues in the CDR3. The CDR3 coding sequence is TGCGCCAGCAGCCCGACAGGGGATGGAGGCTACACCTTC. This gives the protein CASSPTGDGGYTF.

The V gene is TRBV2, the J gene TRBJ2-3; D unresolved. Germline V gives CDR1 SNHLY, CDR2 FYNNEI. Trimming shortened V by 3 bases and J by 0 bases, and 10 bases separated the two germline ends. CDR3 size: 15 residues. The CDR3 region is CASSERSSSTDTQYF. The CDR3 nucleotides read TGTGCCAGCAGTGAGCGGAGTTCAAGCACAGATACGCAGTATTTT.

Comments on this clone: One end of the junction varies from germline; a read error may be responsible. The CDR3 bases are TGTTCCAGCAGCTCGACACTTGAAAAACTGTTTTTT. This translates into CSSSSTLEKLFF. The V call is TRBV7-9, the J call TRBJ1-4; D is uncertain. The germline V gene has CDR1 SEHNR and CDR2 FQNEAQ (reference sequence). The CDR3 consists of 12 residues.

For the CDR3, the DNA is TGTGCCAGCAGCTTAACTAGCGGGCAAGAGACCCAGTACTTC. This encodes CASSLTSGQETQYF. The chain combines TRBV7-6 with TRBJ2-5; 9 nucleotides align to TRBD2. Germline V CDR1 and CDR2: SGHVS, FNYEAQ. Unmatched junction bases numbered 0, after V lost 2 bases and J lost 2 bases. This CDR3 comprises 14 residues.

This clone was detected a few times. V and J are TRBV11-2 and TRBJ2-1, with TRBD1 identical over 7 bases. The CDR3 consists of 19 residues. Per the germline V gene, CDR1 is SGHAT and CDR2 is FQNNGV. J lost 5 bases, V lost 0 bases, and 16 bases had no gene match. CDR3 DNA: TGTGCCAGCAGCTTAGAGGCCAGGGGGTCGTCTAGGTCCGACAATGAGCAGTTCTTC. Its protein product is CASSLEARGSSRSDNEQFF.

The rearrangement joins TRBV27 to TRBJ2-1, with a possible D match to TRBD2 (6 bases). This CDR3 is built from 17 residues. Between the trimmed V and J ends, which lost 11 bases and 4 bases, there was a span of 27 bases. Germline V lookup: CDR1 MNHEY, CDR2 SMNVEV (reference sequence). In nucleotides, the CDR3 is TGTGCCCCCCACGCATGGGGCGGGACTCAAGCTTACAATGAGCAGTTCTTC. This encodes CAPHAWGGTQAYNEQFF.

V and J are TRBV5-1 and TRBJ2-1; D perhaps matches TRBD2 (6 bases). V dropped 0 bases and J dropped 3 bases, with 13 bases sitting between them. CDR3 length: 16 residues. Germline V lookup: CDR1 SGHRS, CDR2 YFSETQ. The CDR3 DNA sequence: TGCGCCAGCAGCTTGGACCGGACGGGGGACTACAATGAGCAGTTCTTC. It specifies CASSLDRTGDYNEQFF.

The chain carries TRBV4-1 and TRBJ1-4; D is uncertain. The V and J ends lost 0 bases and 6 bases respectively, with 8 bases between them. The germline V gene encodes CDR1 MGHRA and CDR2 YSYEKL. CDR3 size: 14 residues. The CDR3 here is CASSQEDEDEKLFF. Here the CDR3 DNA reads TGCGCCAGCAGCCAAGAAGACGAGGATGAAAAACTGTTTTTT.

This chain uses TRBV27 with TRBJ2-2; 7 positions match TRBD1. Trimming cost V 5 bases and J 5 bases; bases outside gene matches: 5. The CDR3 length is 14 residues. Germline CDR1 is MNHEY and CDR2 is SMNVEV (reference sequence). CDR3: CASSPGTETGELFF. For the CDR3, the DNA is TGTGCCAGCAGTCCCGGGACAGAGACCGGGGAGCTGTTTTTT.

This clone was observed a few times. This sequence joins TRBV28 and TRBJ1-1; D ambiguous. V lost 2 bases and J lost 0, with 10 bases in between. The length of the CDR3 is 15 residues. Germline assignment: CDR1 MDHEN and CDR2 SYDVKM. For the CDR3, the DNA is TGTGCCAGCAGTTTAAGGCGACTGATGAACACTGAAGCTTTCTTT. Its translation: CASSLRRLMNTEAFF.

V usage is TRBV6-5 and J usage is TRBJ1-2; TRBD1 agrees at 10 bases. The junction had 5 bases not matched to a gene; V was cut back by 5 bases and J by 8 bases. This CDR3 contains 13 residues. Germline V gene data show CDR1 as MNHEY and CDR2 as SVGAGI. The CDR3 reads CASSLGTGVGYTF. CDR3 nucleotide sequence: TGTGCCAGCAGTCTCGGGACAGGGGTCGGCTACACCTTC.

This clone showed up just a few times. The chain links TRBV27 to TRBJ2-7; tentative D call: TRBD1 (5 bases). CDR1 MNHEY and CDR2 SMNVEV come from the germline V gene (reference sequence). The length of the CDR3 is 14 residues. V was shortened by 7 bases and J by 3 bases, with 16 bases between the two germline ends. The CDR3 sequence is CASNPRRDGYEQYF. In nucleotides, the CDR3 is TGTGCCAGCAATCCCCGCAGGGATGGCTACGAGCAGTACTTC.

This chain connects TRBV2 to TRBJ2-3; 14 bases agree with TRBD2. Unmatched junction bases numbered 8, after V lost 6 bases and J lost 0 bases. Germline-derived CDR1 and CDR2 are SNHLY and FYNNEI. The CDR3 runs 18 residues. The CDR3 bases are TGTGCCAGCAGCTACCGGACTAGCGGGGGGATTAGCACAGATACGCAGTATTTT. Residues: CASSYRTSGGISTDTQYF.